This TCR beta chain was captured in a study of blood T cells in healthy people across ages (dated by TCRdb to 2014 to 2015). About the investigation overall: In model experiments, template switching captured roughly one uniquely barcoded TCR beta cDNA molecule for every two T cells. Age-related changes in TCR beta repertoire diversity were measured in the study by deep sequencing normalized with unique cDNA molecular identifiers. The donors were split into four age groups: young (average around 15 years), middle-aged (39), aged (62) and long-lived (more than 80). To avoid experimental bias, donors of different ages were distributed randomly across sequencing lanes. Using the same blood draw, the study looked at two additional independent replicas of 1 million unique cDNA reads for two donors, one aged 18 to 30 and the other aged 80 or older.

The library was obtained by 5' RACE. Data came from an Illumina HiSeq 2500. A second PCR of roughly 7 to 12 cycles was run with a J-beta primer mix and a sample-barcoded 5' primer. Each TCR beta cDNA molecule received a unique molecular identifier from a template-switch 5' adaptor carrying 12 random nucleotides. At least 3 million CDR3-containing paired-end reads were obtained from each sample. First-strand cDNA synthesis was performed from all RNA using the Mint cDNA synthesis kit, with priming by a TRBC-specific oligonucleotide. Following uracil-DNA glycosylase treatment, all cDNA underwent a first 18-cycle PCR with the universal primers M1SS and BC2_uni_R. As for the original processing: Normalization of each sample was performed by random selection of 1 million high-quality reads, each carrying a distinct molecular identifier. Instead of being binned into consensus sequences, reads with shared molecular identifiers were discarded. MiTCR, run with a Q25 quality threshold and the strictest error-elimination algorithm, handled CDR3 identification, clonotype clustering and error correction. Lower-bound total TCR beta diversity was estimated with a nonparametric unseen species model using Euler transformation. The public sequencing data were trimmed at Q25 with fastp and processed into clonotypes with MiXCR by TCRdb, which kept only in-frame beta chains. Each CDR3 protein gets just one entry, which takes the most common genes and DNA from the rows behind it. These V and J calls originate from TCRdb's pipeline instead of the authors' own analysis. This sample holds some 1.6 million distinct CDR3 sequences; 34% were observed only once. The ten most abundant clones make up approximately 10% of the sample.

Study-level results and caveats: Observed TCR beta diversity per million T cells fell roughly linearly with age, and a significant reduction was already apparent by age around 39. Because donor CMV infection status was unknown, age-related changes in expanded clonotypes were potentially confounded. Total diversity estimates from one million sequenced T cells were considered lower bounds and underestimates. The long-lived group showed more naive CD4+ T cells, fewer expanded clones and increased TCR diversity than the aged group, suggesting age selection. The percentage of naive T cells measured by flow cytometry correlated strongly with observed TCR beta diversity. Conclusive comparison of naive and antigen-experienced compartments was prevented by the profiling of bulk unsorted PBMCs.

With respect to this clonotype: The specificity of this receptor is unknown. No base qualities exist here, and no much larger clone lies one base off it.

V is pared back by 5 bases and J by 2 bases, with 13 bases lying between the germline termini. As encoded in the germline V gene (reference sequence), CDR1 is SEHNR while CDR2 is FQNEAQ. The CDR3 runs 14 amino acids, cysteine and phenylalanine included. The only DNA kept is the CDR3, 42 bases in frame from the first base. Donors were roughly 40 systemically healthy Caucasian individuals from Russia aged roughly 6 to 95 years. Around 10 milliliters of peripheral blood were collected from each donor into EDTA-treated Vacutainer tubes. Ficoll-Paque density-gradient centrifugation was used to isolate PBMCs, with at least 6 million obtained per sample. Trizol reagent was used to extract total RNA from PBMCs, with at least 5.5 micrograms per sample. For every donor, an aliquot of PBMCs went through flow cytometry to measure the percentages of naive CD45RAhigh/CD27high T cells.

Sequencing was performed on blood. This TCR was sampled from a woman aged 30 to 39 in good health. The chain is encoded by TRBV7-9 joined to TRBJ2-7; the D gene is perhaps TRBD1, on 6 matching bases. The DNA sequence is as follows: TGTGCCAGCAGCCGACAGGCGCTCCCCTACGAGCAGTACTTC. It codes for CASSRQALPYEQYF.